This T cell receptor (beta chain) was retrieved from a study of cytomegalovirus exposure and HLA in healthy donors. Study-wide results and limits: Presence/absence analyses assumed roughly uniform sequencing depth across donors.

Likely unrecorded immune exposures existed in these nominally healthy donors. The V end lost 7 bases, the J end lost 1 base, and 11 bases lay between the germline ends. Per germline, CDR1 SGHRS and CDR2 YFSETQ. This CDR3 has 14 residues. Turning to this clone: Antigen unknown.

Vbeta (60) and Jbeta (13) primers were used in the PCR. Generated by immunoSEQ multiplex PCR, the TCRdb table keeps only in-frame clones and is missing some. Counted here are around 200,000 clones, roughly 79% occurring once; the ten biggest clones make up more than 0.45%. This sequence originates from a woman in her forties in good health and CMV-seronegative. The V and J genes are TRBV5-1 and TRBJ2-2; D not certain. Material: PBMCs. The CDR3 reads CASRIDLNTGELFF. The CDR3 DNA reads TGCGCCAGCCGGATAGACTTGAACACCGGGGAGCTGTTTTTT.